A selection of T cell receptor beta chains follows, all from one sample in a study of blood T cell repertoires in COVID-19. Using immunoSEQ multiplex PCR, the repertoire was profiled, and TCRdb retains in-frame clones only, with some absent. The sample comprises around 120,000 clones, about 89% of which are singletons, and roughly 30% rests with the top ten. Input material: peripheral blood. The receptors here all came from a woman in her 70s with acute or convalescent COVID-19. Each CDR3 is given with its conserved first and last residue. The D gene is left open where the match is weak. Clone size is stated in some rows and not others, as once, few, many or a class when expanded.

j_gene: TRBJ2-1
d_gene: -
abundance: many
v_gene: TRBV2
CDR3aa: CASGGTPWNEQFF
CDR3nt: TGTGCCAGCGGCGGGACGCCTTGGAATGAGCAGTTCTTC

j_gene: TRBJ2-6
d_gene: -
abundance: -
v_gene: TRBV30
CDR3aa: CAWNRLTGANVLTF
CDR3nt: TGTGCCTGGAACAGGTTAACTGGGGCCAACGTCCTGACTTTC

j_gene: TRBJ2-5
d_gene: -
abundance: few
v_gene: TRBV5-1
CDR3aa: CASSLAEETQYF
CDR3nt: TGCGCCAGCAGCTTGGCCGAAGAGACCCAGTACTTC

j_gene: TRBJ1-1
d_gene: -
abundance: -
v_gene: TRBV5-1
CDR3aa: CASSFGLSPGNTEAFF
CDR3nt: TGCGCCAGCAGCTTCGGACTATCGCCGGGGAACACTGAAGCTTTCTTT

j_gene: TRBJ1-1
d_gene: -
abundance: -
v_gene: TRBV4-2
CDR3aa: CASSQDLPNTEAFF
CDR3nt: TGTGCCAGCAGCCAAGATCTTCCGAACACTGAAGCTTTCTTT

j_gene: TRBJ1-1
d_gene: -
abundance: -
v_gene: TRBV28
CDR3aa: CASSPWEGNMNTEAFF
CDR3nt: TGTGCCAGCAGTCCGTGGGAGGGGAACATGAACACTGAAGCTTTCTTT

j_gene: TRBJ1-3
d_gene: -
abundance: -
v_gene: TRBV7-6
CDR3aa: CASSSFGPGGGKNTIYF
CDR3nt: TGTGCCAGCAGCTCTTTTGGGCCGGGGGGAGGCAAAAACACCATATATTTT

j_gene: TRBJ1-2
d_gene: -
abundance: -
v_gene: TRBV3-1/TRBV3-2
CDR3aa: CASSQGSGGYTF
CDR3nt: TGTGCCAGCAGCCAAGGGAGTGGGGGCTACACCTTC

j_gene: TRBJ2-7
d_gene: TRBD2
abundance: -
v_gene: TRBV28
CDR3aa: CASSVLAGAYEQYF
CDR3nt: TGTGCCAGCAGTGTACTAGCGGGCGCCTACGAGCAGTACTTC

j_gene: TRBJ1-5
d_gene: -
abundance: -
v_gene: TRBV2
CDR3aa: CASSDRGGLSQPQHF
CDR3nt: TGTGCCAGCAGTGATAGGGGGGGTCTCAGTCAGCCCCAGCATTTT

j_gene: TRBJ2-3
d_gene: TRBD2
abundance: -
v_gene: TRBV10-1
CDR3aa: CASNLRSGGRSTDTQYF
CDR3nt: TGCGCCAGCAACCTTCGGAGCGGGGGGCGGAGCACAGATACGCAGTATTTT

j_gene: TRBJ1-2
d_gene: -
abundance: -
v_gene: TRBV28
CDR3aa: CASSFPRGRPQGGGGYTF
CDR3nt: TGTGCCAGCAGTTTCCCCCGTGGCAGACCACAGGGCGGTGGAGGCTACACCTTC

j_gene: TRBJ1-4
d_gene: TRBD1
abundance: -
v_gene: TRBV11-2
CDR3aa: CASSLGLGQDNEKLFF
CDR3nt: TGTGCCAGCAGCTTAGGACTGGGACAGGATAATGAAAAACTGTTTTTT

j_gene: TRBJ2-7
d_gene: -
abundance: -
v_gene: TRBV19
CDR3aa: CASSMGMRGEQYF
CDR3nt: TGTGCCAGTAGTATGGGCATGCGGGGCGAGCAGTACTTC

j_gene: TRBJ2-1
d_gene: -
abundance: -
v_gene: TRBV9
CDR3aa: CASSVGGLAVEQFF
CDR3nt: TGTGCCAGCAGCGTAGGAGGTCTGGCTGTTGAGCAGTTCTTC

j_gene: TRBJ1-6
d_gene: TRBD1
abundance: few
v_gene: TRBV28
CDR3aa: CASSPGTEGVSPLHF
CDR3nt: TGTGCCAGCAGCCCCGGGACAGAGGGGGTCTCACCCCTCCACTTT

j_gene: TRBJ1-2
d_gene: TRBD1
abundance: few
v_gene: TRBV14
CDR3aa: CASSQGTGRFNYGYTF
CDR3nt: TGTGCCAGCAGCCAGGGGACAGGGAGGTTTAACTATGGCTACACCTTC

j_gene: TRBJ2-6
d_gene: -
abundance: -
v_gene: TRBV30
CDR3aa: CAWSTGSGANVLTF
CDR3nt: TGTGCCTGGAGTACGGGCTCTGGGGCCAACGTCCTGACTTTC

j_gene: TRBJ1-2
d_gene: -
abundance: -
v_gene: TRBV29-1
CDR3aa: CSVEGGEFGYGYTF
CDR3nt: TGCAGCGTTGAAGGGGGGGAATTCGGCTATGGCTACACCTTC

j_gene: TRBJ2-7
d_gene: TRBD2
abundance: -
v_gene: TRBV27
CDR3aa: CASSYSSGAGYEQYF
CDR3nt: TGTGCCAGCAGTTACAGTAGCGGGGCAGGGTACGAGCAGTACTTC

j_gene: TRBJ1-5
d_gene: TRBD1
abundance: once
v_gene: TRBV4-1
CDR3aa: CASSQGTGAQPQHF
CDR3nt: TGCGCCAGCAGCCAGGGGACAGGGGCTCAGCCCCAGCATTTT

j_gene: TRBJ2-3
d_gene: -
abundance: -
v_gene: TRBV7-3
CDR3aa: CASSSGWGLSTDTQYF
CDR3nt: TGTGCCAGCAGCTCAGGCTGGGGACTGAGCACAGATACGCAGTATTTT

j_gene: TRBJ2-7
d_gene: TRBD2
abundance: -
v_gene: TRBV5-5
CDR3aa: CASSLFGGYDEQYF
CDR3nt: TGTGCCAGCAGCTTGTTCGGGGGGTACGATGAGCAGTACTTC

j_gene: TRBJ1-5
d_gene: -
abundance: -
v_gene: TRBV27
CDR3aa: CASSPRYSNQPQHF
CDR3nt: TGTGCCAGCAGTCCCCGGTATAGCAATCAGCCCCAGCATTTT

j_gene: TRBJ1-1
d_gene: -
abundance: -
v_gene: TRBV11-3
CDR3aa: CASSLDSGTPGGRTEAFF
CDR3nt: TGTGCCAGCAGCTTGGACTCTGGGACACCCGGTGGTAGGACTGAAGCTTTCTTT

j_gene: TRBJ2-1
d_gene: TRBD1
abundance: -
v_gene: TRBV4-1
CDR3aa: CASSQEGRGPNEQFF
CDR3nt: TGCGCCAGCAGCCAAGAAGGCAGGGGGCCCAATGAGCAGTTCTTC

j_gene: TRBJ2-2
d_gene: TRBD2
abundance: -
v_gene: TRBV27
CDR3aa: CASSVTTGLTGGFTGELFF
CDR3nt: TGTGCCAGCAGTGTAACCACTGGACTGACGGGGGGGTTCACCGGGGAGCTGTTTTTT

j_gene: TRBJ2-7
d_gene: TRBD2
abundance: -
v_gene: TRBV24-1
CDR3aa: CATSDGLAGAEQYF
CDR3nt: TGTGCCACCAGTGACGGACTAGCGGGGGCCGAGCAGTACTTC

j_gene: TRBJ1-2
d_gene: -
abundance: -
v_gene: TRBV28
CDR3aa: CASSLQGGYGYTF
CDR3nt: TGTGCCAGCAGTTTGCAGGGCGGCTATGGCTACACCTTC

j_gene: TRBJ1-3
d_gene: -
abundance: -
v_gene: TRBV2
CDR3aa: CASSEGAVDSGNTIYF
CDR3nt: TGTGCCAGCAGTGAAGGGGCAGTTGACTCTGGAAACACCATATATTTT

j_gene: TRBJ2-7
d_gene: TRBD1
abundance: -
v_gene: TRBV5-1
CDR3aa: CASSLVRDRRSEQYF
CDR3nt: TGCGCCAGCAGCTTGGTCCGGGACAGGCGGTCCGAGCAGTACTTC

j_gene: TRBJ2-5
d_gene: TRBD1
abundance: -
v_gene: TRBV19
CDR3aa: CASTRTGQAKETQYF
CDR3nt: TGTGCCAGTACCCGGACGGGACAGGCTAAAGAGACCCAGTACTTC

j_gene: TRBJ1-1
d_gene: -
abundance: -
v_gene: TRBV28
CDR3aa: CASSLGWRLEGRNTEAFF
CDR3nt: TGTGCCAGCAGTTTAGGCTGGCGGCTCGAGGGCAGGAACACTGAAGCTTTCTTT

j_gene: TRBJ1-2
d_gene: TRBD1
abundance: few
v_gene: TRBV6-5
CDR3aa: CASSYSGQAHYGYTF
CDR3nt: TGTGCCAGCAGTTACTCGGGACAGGCCCACTATGGCTACACCTTC

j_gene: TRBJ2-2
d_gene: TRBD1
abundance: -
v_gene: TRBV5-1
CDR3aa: CASSAGQGNTGELFF
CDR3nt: TGCGCCAGCAGCGCGGGACAGGGTAACACCGGGGAGCTGTTTTTT

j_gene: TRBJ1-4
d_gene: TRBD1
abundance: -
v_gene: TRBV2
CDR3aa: CASSDLGQGVGEKLFF
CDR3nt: TGTGCCAGCAGTGACCTGGGACAGGGGGTAGGTGAAAAACTGTTTTTT

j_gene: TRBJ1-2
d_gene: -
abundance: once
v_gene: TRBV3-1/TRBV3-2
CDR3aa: CASSQDLGQNYGYTF
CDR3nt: TGTGCCAGCAGCCAAGATCTGGGGCAAAACTATGGCTACACCTTC

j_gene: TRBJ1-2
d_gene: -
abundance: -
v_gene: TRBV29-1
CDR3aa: CSTQAPTSGYTF
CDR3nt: TGCAGCACACAGGCCCCAACAAGTGGCTACACCTTC

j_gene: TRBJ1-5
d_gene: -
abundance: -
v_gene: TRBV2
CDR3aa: CASSVGLYSNQPQHF
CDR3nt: TGTGCCAGCAGTGTGGGCCTATATAGCAATCAGCCCCAGCATTTT

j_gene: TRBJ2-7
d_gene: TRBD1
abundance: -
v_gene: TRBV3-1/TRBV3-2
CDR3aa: CASSHTRTGFYEQYF
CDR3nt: TGTGCCAGCAGCCACACCCGGACAGGGTTCTACGAGCAGTACTTC

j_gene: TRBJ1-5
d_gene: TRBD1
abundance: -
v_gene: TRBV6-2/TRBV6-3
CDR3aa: CASSYRTGWQPQHF
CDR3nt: TGTGCCAGCAGTTATCGGACAGGGTGGCAGCCCCAGCATTTT

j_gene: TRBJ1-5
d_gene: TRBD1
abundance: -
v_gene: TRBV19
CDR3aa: CASSIWQGGQPQHF
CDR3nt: TGTGCCAGTAGTATCTGGCAGGGGGGTCAGCCCCAGCATTTT

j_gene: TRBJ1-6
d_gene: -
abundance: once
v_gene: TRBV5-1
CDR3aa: CASRYTGGSYNSPLHF
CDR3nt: TGCGCCAGCAGATACACCGGAGGCTCCTATAATTCACCCCTCCACTTT

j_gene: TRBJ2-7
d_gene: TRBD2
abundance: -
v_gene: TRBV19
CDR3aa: CASRLAGGPSEQYF
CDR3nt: TGTGCCAGTAGGCTAGCGGGGGGGCCTTCTGAGCAGTACTTC

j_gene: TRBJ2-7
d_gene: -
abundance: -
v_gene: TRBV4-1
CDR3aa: CASSQDSARIYEQYF
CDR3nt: TGCGCCAGCAGCCAAGATTCCGCGCGGATCTACGAGCAGTACTTC

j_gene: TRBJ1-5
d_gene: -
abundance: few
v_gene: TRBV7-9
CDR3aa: CASSLVGRDYQPQHF
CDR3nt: TGTGCCAGCAGCTTAGTCGGCAGGGACTATCAGCCCCAGCATTTT

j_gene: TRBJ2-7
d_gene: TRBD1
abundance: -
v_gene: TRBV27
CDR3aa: CASSAGTGGGYEQYF
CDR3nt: TGTGCCAGCAGCGCCGGGACAGGGGGCGGGTACGAGCAGTACTTC

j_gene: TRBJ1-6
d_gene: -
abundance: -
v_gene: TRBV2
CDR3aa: CASSDEVRSYNSPLHF
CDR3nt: TGTGCCAGCAGTGATGAGGTTCGCTCCTATAATTCACCCCTCCACTTT

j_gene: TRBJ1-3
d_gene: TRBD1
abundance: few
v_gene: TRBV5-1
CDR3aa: CASRQTGVGNTIYF
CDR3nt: TGCGCCAGCAGGCAAACAGGGGTTGGAAACACCATATATTTT

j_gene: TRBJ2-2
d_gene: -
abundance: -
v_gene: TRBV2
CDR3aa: CASSSIHGELFF
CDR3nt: TGTGCCAGCAGTTCTATCCACGGGGAGCTGTTTTTT

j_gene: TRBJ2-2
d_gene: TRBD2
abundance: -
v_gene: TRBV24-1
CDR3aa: CATSGSGGTTGELFF
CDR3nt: TGTGCCACCAGTGGCTCCGGGGGGACCACCGGGGAGCTGTTTTTT

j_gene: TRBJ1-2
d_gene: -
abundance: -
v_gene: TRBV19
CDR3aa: CASKDSDTYYGYTF
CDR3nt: TGTGCCAGCAAGGACAGTGATACCTACTATGGCTACACCTTC

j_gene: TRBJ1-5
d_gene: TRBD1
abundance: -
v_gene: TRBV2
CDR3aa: CASRETGTGRQPQHF
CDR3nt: TGTGCCAGCAGAGAAACCGGGACAGGGCGTCAGCCCCAGCATTTT

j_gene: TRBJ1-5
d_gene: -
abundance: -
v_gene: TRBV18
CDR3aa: CASSPPGPAHQPQHF
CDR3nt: TGTGCCAGCTCACCACCGGGCCCAGCCCATCAGCCCCAGCATTTT

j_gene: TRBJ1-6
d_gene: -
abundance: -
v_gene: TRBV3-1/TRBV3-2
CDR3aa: CASSQTGFSPLHF
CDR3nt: TGTGCCAGCAGCCAAACGGGGTTCTCACCCCTCCACTTT

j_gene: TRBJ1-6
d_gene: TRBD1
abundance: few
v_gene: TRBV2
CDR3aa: CASSARQGQFTPPPLHF
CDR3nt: TGTGCCAGCAGTGCCCGACAGGGACAATTCACCCCTCCACCCCTCCACTTT

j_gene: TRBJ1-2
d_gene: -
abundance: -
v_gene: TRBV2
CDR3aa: CASSDDGYRPNYGYTF
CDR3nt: TGTGCCAGCAGTGATGATGGCTACAGACCTAACTATGGCTACACCTTC

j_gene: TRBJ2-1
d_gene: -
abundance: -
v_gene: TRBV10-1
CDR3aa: CASSEVGLNNEQFF
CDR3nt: TGCGCCAGCAGTGAGGTGGGACTTAACAATGAGCAGTTCTTC